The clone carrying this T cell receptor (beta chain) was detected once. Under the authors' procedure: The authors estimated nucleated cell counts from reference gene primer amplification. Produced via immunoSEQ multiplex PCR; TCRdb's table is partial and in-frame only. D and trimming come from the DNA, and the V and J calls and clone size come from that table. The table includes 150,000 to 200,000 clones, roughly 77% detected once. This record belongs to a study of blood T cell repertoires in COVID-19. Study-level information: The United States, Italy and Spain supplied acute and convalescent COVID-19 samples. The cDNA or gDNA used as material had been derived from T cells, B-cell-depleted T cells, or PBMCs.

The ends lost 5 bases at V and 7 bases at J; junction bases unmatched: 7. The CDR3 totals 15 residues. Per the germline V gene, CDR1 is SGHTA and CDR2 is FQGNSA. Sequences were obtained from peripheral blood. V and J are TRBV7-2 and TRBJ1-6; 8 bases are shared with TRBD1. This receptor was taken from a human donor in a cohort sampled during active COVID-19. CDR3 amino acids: CASSAYRGGNSPLHF. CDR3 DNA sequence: TGTGCCAGCAGCGCATACAGGGGGGGAAATTCACCCCTCCACTTT.